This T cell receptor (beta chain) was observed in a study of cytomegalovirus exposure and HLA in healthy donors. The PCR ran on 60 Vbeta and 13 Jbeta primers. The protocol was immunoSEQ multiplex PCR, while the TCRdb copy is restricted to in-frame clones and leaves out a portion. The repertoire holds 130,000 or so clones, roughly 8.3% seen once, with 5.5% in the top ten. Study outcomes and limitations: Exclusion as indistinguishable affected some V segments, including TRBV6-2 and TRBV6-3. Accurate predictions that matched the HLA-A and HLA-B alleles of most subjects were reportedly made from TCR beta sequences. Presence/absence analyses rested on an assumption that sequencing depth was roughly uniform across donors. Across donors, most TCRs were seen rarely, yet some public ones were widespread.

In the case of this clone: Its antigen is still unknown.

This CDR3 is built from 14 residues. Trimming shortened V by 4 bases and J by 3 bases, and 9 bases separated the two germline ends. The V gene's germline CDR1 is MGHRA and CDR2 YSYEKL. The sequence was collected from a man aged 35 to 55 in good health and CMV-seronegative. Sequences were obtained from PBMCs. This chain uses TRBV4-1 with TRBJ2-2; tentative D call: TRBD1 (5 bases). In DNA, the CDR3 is TGCGCCAGCAGCCCCGCAGGGTACACCGGGGAGCTGTTTTTT. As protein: CASSPAGYTGELFF.